Below, 17 T cell receptor beta chains from the same sample are listed, as sequenced in a study of Ad26.COV2.S vaccination and SARS-CoV-2 variants (dated by TCRdb to about 2021). Explained via the paper, the treatment or condition label denotes: roughly 19 received Ad26.COV2.S at low or high dose, single or two shots; several received placebo; per-sample allocation not given. Repertoires of vaccine and placebo recipients were sequenced from samples collected on day 63 after the first injection. Libraries were made using the immunoSEQ multiplex PCR assay. Held by TCRdb, this immuneACCESS table contains in-frame sequences only and omits some clones. Under half of the omission traces to an unresolved V gene where checked; the cause of the rest is unknown. In this sample the table shows roughly 420,000 clones, approximately 89% of which occur a single time. The ten most abundant clones make up around 2.5% of the sample.

The source was peripheral blood, collected in a trial of Ad26.COV2.S vaccine versus placebo. These TCRs come from a person between 18 and 59 years old who received the Ad26.COV2.S COVID-19 vaccine or a placebo.

The chain links TRBV7-8 to TRBJ2-7; D not resolved. V lost 5 bases to trimming and J lost 5 bases, with 16 bases between them. The CDR3 loop spans 14 amino acids. Germline values: CDR1 SGHVS, CDR2 FQNEAQ. The CDR3 sequence is CASSADEARDEQYV. CDR3 nucleotide sequence: TGTGCCAGCAGCGCAGATGAAGCTAGGGACGAGCAGTACGTC.

Notes on this clone: Other DNA sequences from this sample encode an identical CDR3 as well. The chain links TRBV5-1 to TRBJ1-1; perhaps TRBD1 as D (5 bases). The V end was cut by 4 bases, the J end by 1 base, with 11 bases between. This CDR3 has 14 amino acids. Germline-derived CDR1 and CDR2 are SGHRS and YFSETQ. CDR3 in amino acids: CASSLSGQNTEAFF. In DNA, the CDR3 is TGCGCCAGCAGCCTCTCTGGACAGAACACTGAAGCTTTCTTT.

The V and J genes are TRBV2 and TRBJ2-7; 7 positions match TRBD2. V lost 7 bases and J lost 0; bases outside the gene matches: 9. The CDR3 has 15 amino acids. Germline-derived CDR1 and CDR2 are SNHLY and FYNNEI. The CDR3 DNA reads as TGTGCCAGCATTCTAGCGGAAATAATCTCCTACGAGCAGTACGTC. This sequence encodes CASILAEIISYEQYV.

The chain uses TRBV20-1 and TRBJ1-5, with D possibly being TRBD1 (5 bases). V lost 3 bases, J lost 2 bases, and 14 bases lay in between. The length of the CDR3 is 15 residues. CDR1 DFQATT and CDR2 SNEGSKA come from the germline V gene (reference sequence). The CDR3 here is CSASFWGRGNQPQHF. The CDR3 coding sequence is TGCAGTGCTAGTTTTTGGGGACGCGGCAATCAGCCCCAGCATTTT.

This clone was observed a single time. The chain uses TRBV24-1 and TRBJ1-2; 11 bases line up with TRBD1. The V segment lost 7 bases and the J segment 3 bases; nucleotides outside the gene matches: 12. The CDR3 totals 17 residues. The V gene's germline CDR1 is KGHDR and CDR2 SFDVKD. CDR3 nucleotide sequence: TGTGCCACCAGCCCCGGGGCCTGGACAGGGGGCTACTATGGCTACACCTTC. This translates into CATSPGAWTGGYYGYTF.

This clone was detected only a few times. The gene calls are TRBV27 and TRBJ2-2, with D perhaps matching TRBD1 or TRBD2 (5 bases each). The CDR3 is 16 residues long. V shed 5 bases and J shed 5 bases, with 18 bases lying between them. In germline, CDR1 is MNHEY, CDR2 SMNVEV (reference sequence). CDR3 in amino acids: CASSLLWGRGTGELFF. CDR3 DNA: TGTGCCAGCAGTCTCCTGTGGGGGAGAGGTACCGGGGAGCTGTTTTTT.

The rearrangement uses TRBV28 and TRBJ1-1; D not resolved. The CDR3 covers 15 residues. The V gene lost 2 bases and the J gene lost 2 bases, with 12 bases spanning the gap. Germline CDR1 MDHEN, CDR2 SYDVKM. CDR3 protein: CASSLLGDRNTEAFF. CDR3 bases: TGTGCCAGCAGTTTACTGGGTGACCGTAACACTGAAGCTTTCTTT. Using reference TRBV28 and TRBJ1-1 for the parts outside the CDR3, the full variable domain is DVKVTQSSRYLVKRTGEKVFLECVQDMDHENMFWYRQDPGLGLRLIYFSYDVKMKEKGDIPEGYSVSREKKERFSLILESASTNQTSMYLCASSLLGDRNTEAFFGQGTRLTVV.

The chain joins TRBV7-2 to TRBJ2-1, with D uncertain. The CDR3 runs 12 residues. Germline V gene lookup returns CDR1 SGHTA and CDR2 FQGNSA. V gave up 2 bases and J gave up 9 bases, with 8 bases separating them. CDR3 in DNA: TGTGCCAGCAGCTTACAGTTTCGTGAGCAGTTCTTC. Amino acid sequence: CASSLQFREQFF.

This chain joins TRBV21-1 and TRBJ2-3. TRBV21-1 corresponds to a pseudogene. This CDR3 is 14 amino acids long. Here the CDR3 reads CASSRDGCTDTQYF. In DNA, the CDR3 is TGTGCCAGCAGTAGAGACGGATGCACAGATACGCAGTATTTT.

The genes are TRBV7-2 and TRBJ2-3; 8 positions match TRBD2. CDR3 length equals 15 residues. Germline lookup yields CDR1 SGHTA and CDR2 FQGNSA. J gave up 5 bases and V 5 bases, and 9 bases lay outside the gene matches. The CDR3 DNA is TGTGCCAGCAGCCGTAGCGGGGCGAGGGGAGATACGCAGTATTTT. As protein: CASSRSGARGDTQYF.

The chain joins TRBV6-5 to TRBJ1-1, with no clear D. The V and J ends lost 10 bases and 4 bases respectively, with 10 bases between them. The CDR3 has 11 residues. Germline assignment: CDR1 MNHEY and CDR2 SVGAGI. The CDR3: CATRRSTEAFF. CDR3 bases: TGTGCCACCCGAAGAAGCACTGAAGCTTTCTTT.

The chain links TRBV6-6 to TRBJ1-1; 8 positions match TRBD1. The CDR3 totals 15 residues. The J segment lost 1 base and the V segment lost 2 bases, leaving 3 bases of the junction unmatched. Germline V lookup: CDR1 MNHNY, CDR2 SVGAGI (reference sequence). Here the CDR3 reads CASSYMGQENTEAFF. The DNA for the CDR3 is TGTGCCAGCAGTTACATGGGACAGGAGAACACTGAAGCTTTCTTT.

The chain carries TRBV13 and TRBJ1-1; unclear D gene. Trimming cost V 1 base and J 7 bases, with 10 bases left between them. Germline V CDR1 and CDR2: PRHDT, FYEKMQ (reference sequence). CDR3 size: 13 residues. This chain's CDR3 is CASSLAPGIEAFF. CDR3 bases: TGTGCCAGCAGCTTAGCCCCGGGGATTGAAGCTTTCTTT.

V usage is TRBV2 and J usage is TRBJ2-7; no firm D call. V was cut by 2 bases and J by 7 bases, with 6 bases left in between. Germline V lookup: CDR1 SNHLY, CDR2 FYNNEI. CDR3 length equals 11 residues. CDR3 bases: TGTGCCAGCAGTGAATACGTTGAGCAGTACGTC. This translates into CASSEYVEQYV.

This chain joins TRBV5-1 and TRBJ2-2; D uncertain. Germline loops: CDR1 SGHRS, CDR2 YFSETQ. The V gene lost 4 bases and the J gene lost 6 bases, with 19 bases spanning the gap. CDR3 length: 16 residues. For the CDR3, the DNA is TGCGCCAGCAGCCCCCCCCGGAGTCGATTACCCGGGGAGCTGTTTTTT. It is translated as CASSPPRSRLPGELFF.

This clone has just a few counts. This chain connects TRBV3-1 (or the pseudogene TRBV3-2) to TRBJ1-3, with a tentative D call TRBD1 (5 bases). The CDR3 contains 14 residues. Germline loops: CDR1 LGHDT, CDR2 YNNKEL (reference sequence). V dropped 4 bases and J dropped 3 bases, with 10 bases sitting between them. The chain's CDR3 is CASSRQSGGNTIYF. CDR3 bases: TGTGCCAGCAGCCGACAGTCGGGTGGAAACACCATATATTTT.

This rearrangement joins TRBV3-1 (or the pseudogene TRBV3-2) to TRBJ1-1, with D perhaps TRBD1 (5 bases). Germline assignment: CDR1 LGHDT and CDR2 YNNKEL (reference sequence). The length of the CDR3 is 16 residues. V was clipped by 2 bases and J by 1 base, with 14 bases between them. This chain's CDR3 is CASSQFSPRENTEAFF. For the CDR3, the DNA is TGTGCCAGCAGCCAATTCAGTCCCAGGGAGAACACTGAAGCTTTCTTT.